The clone carrying this T cell receptor (beta chain) was counted a single time. In the source study's methods: Amplification from reference gene primers served as the basis for estimated nucleated cell counts. Profiled with immunoSEQ multiplex PCR; TCRdb holds only in-frame clones, not every one. V and J calls plus clone size are reproduced from that table; the DNA served to infer D and trimming. The sample carries 40,000 to 50,000 clones, 80% to 90% recorded once. Looked up from germline, CDR1 is LGHDT and CDR2 is YNNKEL (reference sequence). The CDR3 has 13 amino acids. With 0 bases removed from V and 13 bases from J, the gap between germline ends came to 15 bases. The data were taken from a study of blood T cell repertoires in COVID-19. In the study overall: The study drew acute and convalescent COVID-19 samples from the United States, Italy and Spain. In each case, the material was cDNA or gDNA derived from T cells, B-cell-depleted T cells, or PBMCs.

The sample taken for sequencing was peripheral blood. The chain carries TRBV3-1 (or the pseudogene TRBV3-2) and TRBJ1-2; D not resolved. The sequence was collected from a human donor in a cohort sampled during active COVID-19. CDR3 nucleotide sequence: TGTGCCAGCAGCCAAGATCCCTTCCCCTCGGTCACCTTC. This sequence encodes CASSQDPFPSVTF.